This T cell receptor (beta chain) originates from a study of CD8+CD57+ T cells in acquired aplastic anemia. The overall study: DNA from sorted CD4+ and CD8+ cells averaged roughly 3.2 ug.

According to the study, genomic DNA was the template for TCR beta VDJ and CDR3 profiling. One entry per CDR3 protein, called by TCRdb with MiXCR from the reads. The repertoire holds under 200,000 distinct CDR3 sequences, with around 47% as singletons. V was clipped by 0 bases and J by 8 bases, with 13 bases between them. CDR1 MNHNS and CDR2 SASEGT come from the germline V gene. The CDR3 is 14 amino acids. Sequencing was done on patients that had shown CD8+CD57+ cell expansion by flow cytometry. Blood samples were obtained from patients who had received no prior therapy. The receptor was derived from a human donor with aplastic anemia. This chain joins TRBV6-1 and TRBJ1-1, with no clear D. Sequencing was carried out using sorted CD4+, CD8+, or CD8+CD57+ T cells (not recorded which) from PBMCs. The CDR3 is CASSEANQGREAFF. The CDR3 bases are TGTGCCAGCAGTGAAGCTAACCAAGGGCGGGAAGCTTTCTTT.